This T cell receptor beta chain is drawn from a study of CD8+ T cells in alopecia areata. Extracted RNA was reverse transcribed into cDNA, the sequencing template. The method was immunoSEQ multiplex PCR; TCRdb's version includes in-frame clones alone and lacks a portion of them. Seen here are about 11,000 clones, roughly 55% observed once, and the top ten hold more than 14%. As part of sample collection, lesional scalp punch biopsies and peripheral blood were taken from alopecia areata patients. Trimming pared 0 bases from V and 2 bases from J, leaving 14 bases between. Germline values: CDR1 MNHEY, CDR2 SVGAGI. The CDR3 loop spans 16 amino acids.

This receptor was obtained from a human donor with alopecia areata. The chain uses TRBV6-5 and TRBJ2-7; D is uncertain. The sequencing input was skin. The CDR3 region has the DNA TGTGCCAGCAGTTACTCGGGGTTTAACCCTACCTACGAGCAGTACTTC. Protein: CASSYSGFNPTYEQYF.